The source of this T cell receptor beta chain is a study of CD8 T cells in Susac syndrome. CD8+ and CD4+ blood T cells underwent TCR beta sequencing. TEMRA cells were FACS-enriched and CD8+ and CD4+ T cells negatively isolated. V dropped 1 base and J dropped 4 bases, with 8 bases sitting between them. The CDR3 length is 12 residues. CDR1 is GTSNPN and CDR2 is SVGIG in the germline V gene (reference sequence). Findings and limits, study-wide: That the number of individuals in its TCR sequencing and HLA analysis was relatively small was acknowledged by the study.

About this clonotype itself: What it binds is unknown.

Reverse transcription of about 0.5 to 1 ug RNA used random hexamers. The immunoSEQ assay covered 54 Vbeta and 13 Jbeta segments for CDR3. TCRdb re-called the immunoSEQ multiplex PCR reads through MiXCR, storing one row per CDR3 protein. The data show under 350,000 distinct CDR3 sequences, with 92% seen just once and 0.065% held by the top ten. The receptor comes from a human donor with multiple sclerosis. The chain links TRBV30 to TRBJ2-7; D is uncertain. Sequenced material: CD4+ T cells from PBMCs. CDR3 bases: TGTGCCTGGAGTGAACAGCATTACGAGCAGTACTTC. It encodes CAWSEQHYEQYF. The variable domain in full, with the rest retrieved from reference TRBV30 and TRBJ2-7, is SQTIHQWPATLVQPVGSPLSLECTVEGTSNPNLYWYRQAAGRGLQLLFYSVGIGQISSEVPQNLSASRPQDRQFILSSKKLLLSDSGFYLCAWSEQHYEQYFGPGTRLTVT.